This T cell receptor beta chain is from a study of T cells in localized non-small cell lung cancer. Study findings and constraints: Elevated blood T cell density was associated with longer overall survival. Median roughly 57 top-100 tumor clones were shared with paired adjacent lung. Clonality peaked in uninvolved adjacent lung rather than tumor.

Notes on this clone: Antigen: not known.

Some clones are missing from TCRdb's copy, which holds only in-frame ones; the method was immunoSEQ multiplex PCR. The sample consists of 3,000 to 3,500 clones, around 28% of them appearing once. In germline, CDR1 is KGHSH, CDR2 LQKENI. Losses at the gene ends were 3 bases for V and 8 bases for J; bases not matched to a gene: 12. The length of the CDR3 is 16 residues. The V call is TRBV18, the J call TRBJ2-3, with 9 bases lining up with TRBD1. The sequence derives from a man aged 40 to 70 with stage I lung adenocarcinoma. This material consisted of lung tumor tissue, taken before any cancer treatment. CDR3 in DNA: TGTGCCAGCTCACCTCGGGAGACAGGGGGAGGTCGTACGCAGTATTTT. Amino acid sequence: CASSPRETGGGRTQYF.